This TCR beta chain emerged from a study of molecular identifiers for immune sequencing clone quantification. Study-level results: Clones that exceeded 20 RNA copies held over 99% of effector molecules, yet under 1% in naive cells.

One entry per CDR3 protein, called by TCRdb with MiXCR from the PCR reads. This table holds about 320,000 distinct CDR3 sequences, roughly 24% found once. A word on this clonotype: Antigen: not known.

This receptor was taken from a human donor in good health. Some libraries in this study had Jurkat cell RNA spiked in. The sequenced sample was naive CD8+ T cells from blood, with Jurkat cell RNA spiked in. Subset noted: FACS-sorted CD8+CD4-CCR7+CD45RA+ naive T cells.

CDR3 nucleotides: TGCAGCGTTGAAGATAATGGGACAGAGGCTTTCTTT. This gives the protein CSVEDNGTEAFF. The chain links TRBV29-1 to TRBJ1-1; 7 nucleotides line up with TRBD1. The CDR3 is made up of 12 amino acids. CDR1 is SQVTM and CDR2 is ANQGSEA in the germline V gene. V dropped 0 bases and J dropped 11; count of bases not matched to a gene: 6.